This T cell receptor beta chain was profiled in a study of blood T cell repertoires in COVID-19. Data came from immunoSEQ multiplex PCR; TCRdb stores just in-frame clones and leaves some out. The data contain some 190,000 clones, more than 80% of them seen just once; the ten biggest clones take up roughly 7.6%. V lost 4 bases, J lost 4 bases, and 10 bases stayed unmatched. Per the germline V gene, CDR1 is MNHNS and CDR2 is SASEGT. CDR3 length equals 16 residues. The sequenced material came from peripheral blood. The source of this sequence is a woman aged 80 or over with COVID-19, enrolled during active disease. The chain links TRBV6-1 to TRBJ1-5, with 7 nucleotides matching TRBD1. CDR3 nucleotides: TGTGCCAGCAGTGCCGGTACAGGGGTTCGGAATCAGCCCCAGCATTTT. Protein product: CASSAGTGVRNQPQHF.